Listed here are 15 T cell receptor beta chains from one sample, sequenced in a study of blood T cell repertoires in COVID-19. The repertoire was sequenced with immunoSEQ multiplex PCR; TCRdb's copy has only in-frame clones and lacks some. There are 250,000 to 300,000 clones in the sample; 70% to 90% occur only once, and approximately 14% lies in the top ten. The specimen sequenced was peripheral blood. The origin of the receptors is a woman between 65 and 79 years old with COVID-19, enrolled during active disease.

The chain joins TRBV2 to TRBJ1-5, with 10 bases matching TRBD1. The CDR3 is made up of 17 amino acids. CDR1 and CDR2 (germline): SNHLY, FYNNEI. V shed 6 bases and J 6 bases; nucleotides not matched to a gene: 14. The CDR3 loop is CASRPRGQGSLSQPQHF. In nucleotides, the CDR3 is TGTGCCAGCAGGCCAAGGGGACAGGGGTCGTTAAGTCAGCCCCAGCATTTT.

The chain employs TRBV19 and TRBJ2-2; 7 bases are shared with TRBD1. CDR1 LNHDA and CDR2 SQIVND come from the germline V gene (reference sequence). V was pared by 5 bases and J by 3 bases, with 3 bases of the junction left unmatched. The CDR3 extends over 14 amino acids. CDR3 DNA sequence: TGTGCCAGTAGTCGCGGACAGGACACCGGGGAGCTGTTTTTT. Protein: CASSRGQDTGELFF. The variable domain in full, with the rest retrieved from reference TRBV19 and TRBJ2-2, is DGGITQSPKYLFRKEGQNVTLSCEQNLNHDAMYWYRQDPGQGLRLIYYSQIVNDFQKGDIAEGYSVSREKKESFPLTVTSAQKNPTAFYLCASSRGQDTGELFFGEGSRLTVL.

The chain joins TRBV9 to TRBJ1-1; the D gene is possibly TRBD1 (6 bases). The CDR3 is 15 amino acids. V gave up 2 bases and J gave up 5 bases, with 16 bases separating them. CDR1 is SGDLS, CDR2 YYNGEE, per germline. CDR3 residues: CASSVSGGARTEAFF. In DNA form, the CDR3 reads TGTGCCAGCAGCGTCAGCGGGGGGGCGAGGACTGAAGCTTTCTTT.

The rearrangement links TRBV2 to TRBJ2-7; possibly TRBD1 for D (5 bases). CDR3 size: 13 residues. Germline values: CDR1 SNHLY, CDR2 FYNNEI. V was shortened by 5 bases and J by 1 base, with 9 bases between the two germline ends. DNA of the CDR3: TGTGCCAGCAGTACTGACAGTTCCTACGAGCAGTACTTC. The encoded protein is CASSTDSSYEQYF.

Here the CDR3 reads CASSSGRGNTEAFF. DNA of the CDR3: TGTGCCAGCAGTTCCGGACGGGGGAACACTGAAGCTTTCTTT. The chain employs TRBV28 and TRBJ1-1; D gene uncertain. Trimming pared 4 bases from V and 1 base from J, leaving 10 bases between. Germline loops: CDR1 MDHEN, CDR2 SYDVKM. This CDR3 has 14 amino acids.

CDR3 coding DNA: TGTGCCAGCAGGGGGGGGACAGGCTCTGGAAACACCATATATTTT. This gives the protein CASRGGTGSGNTIYF. The V call is TRBV6-5, the J call TRBJ1-3; TRBD1 agrees at 8 bases. CDR1 MNHEY and CDR2 SVGAGI come from the germline V gene. The V and J ends lost 6 bases and 0 bases, in that order; junction bases with no gene match: 4. The CDR3 is made up of 15 amino acids.

The V call is TRBV9, the J call TRBJ1-1; D is unclear. Trimming removed 0 bases at V and 3 bases at J, with 6 bases between. Germline assignment: CDR1 SGDLS and CDR2 YYNGEE. The CDR3 extends over 13 amino acids. CDR3 loop: CASSVAGYTEAFF. The DNA of the CDR3 is TGTGCCAGCAGCGTAGCGGGGTACACTGAAGCTTTCTTT.

J is TRBJ2-3 and V is TRBV28; 8 bases are a match to TRBD1. The CDR3 loop spans 16 amino acids. Germline CDR1 is MDHEN and CDR2 is SYDVKM. V shed 5 bases and J 2 bases; nucleotides not matched to a gene: 9. The CDR3 DNA is TGTGCCAGCAGTCCTCGGGGGACAGGCCCCACAGATACGCAGTATTTT. Protein sequence: CASSPRGTGPTDTQYF.

The genes are TRBV5-1 and TRBJ1-6; a weak D match, TRBD1 (5 bases). This CDR3 spans 12 amino acids. Trimming left V 4 bases short and J 7 bases short, with 6 bases between. Germline V gene sequence: CDR1 SGHRS, CDR2 YFSETQ. Here the CDR3 DNA reads TGCGCCAGCAGCAGGGGCAATTCACCCCTCCACTTT. Translation: CASSRGNSPLHF.

This chain uses TRBV6-5 with TRBJ2-3, with TRBD2 matching over 10 bases. CDR3 length: 13 amino acids. CDR1 and CDR2 (germline): MNHEY, SVGAGI. V lost 11 bases, J lost 4 bases, and 6 bases stayed unmatched. The CDR3 protein is CAAKRGGSDTQYF. DNA of the CDR3: TGTGCCGCAAAGCGGGGGGGCTCAGATACGCAGTATTTT.

Only a few counts were recorded for this clone. This chain joins TRBV7-2 and TRBJ2-7, with D tentatively TRBD1 (6 bases). The CDR3 length is 15 residues. Per the germline V gene, CDR1 is SGHTA and CDR2 is FQGNSA. The V end was cut by 1 base, the J end by 6 bases, with 16 bases between. CDR3 nucleotide sequence: TGTGCCAGCAGCTTAGATGGGACACCGTCTAGCGAGCAGTACTTC. Its translation: CASSLDGTPSSEQYF.

This clone was counted a single time. V and J are TRBV6-2 or TRBV6-3 and TRBJ2-2; possibly TRBD2 for D (5 bases). Germline V CDR1 and CDR2: MNHEY, SVGEGT. V dropped 2 bases and J dropped 5 bases, with 15 bases sitting between them. The CDR3 extends over 16 amino acids. The CDR3 DNA reads as TGTGCCAGCAGTTACCCGACTACCCTCGGGACCGGGGAGCTGTTTTTT. As protein: CASSYPTTLGTGELFF.

The chain uses TRBV29-1 and TRBJ1-2; D unresolved. Trimming removed 6 bases from V and 2 bases from J, with 7 bases in between. This CDR3 has 11 amino acids. Germline V gives CDR1 SQVTM, CDR2 ANQGSEA. The DNA of the CDR3 is TGCAGCGTCGGGGTAAACTATGGCTACACCTTC. Encoded protein: CSVGVNYGYTF. Full variable domain (outside the CDR3, taken from reference TRBV29-1 and TRBJ1-2): SAVISQKPSRDICQRGTSLTIQCQVDSQVTMMFWYRQQPGQSLTLIATANQGSEATYESGFVIDKFPISRPNLTFSTLTVSNMSPEDSSIYLCSVGVNYGYTFGSGTRLTVV.

This clone appeared a few times. The chain recombines TRBV5-1 with TRBJ1-6, with D perhaps matching TRBD1 (5 bases). Germline V gives CDR1 SGHRS, CDR2 YFSETQ. V dropped 1 base and J dropped 10 bases, with 12 bases sitting between them. The CDR3 covers 14 residues. The chain's CDR3 is CASSLNGRDSPLHF. The CDR3 coding sequence is TGCGCCAGCAGCTTGAATGGGAGGGACTCACCCCTCCACTTT.

This clone appeared once. The genes are TRBV27 and TRBJ1-2; 7 nucleotides align to TRBD1. Germline trimming cut 5 bases from V and 0 bases from J; bases unmatched to any gene: 12. Germline loops: CDR1 MNHEY, CDR2 SMNVEV (reference sequence). The CDR3 has 17 amino acids. CDR3 sequence: CASSQGQEKDTNYGYTF. In DNA form, the CDR3 reads TGTGCCAGCAGTCAAGGACAGGAGAAGGACACTAACTATGGCTACACCTTC.